Following are 29 T cell receptor beta chains from one sample sequenced in a study of blood T cell repertoires in COVID-19. Measured with immunoSEQ multiplex PCR; TCRdb has only the in-frame clones, and not every one. The table includes roughly 150,000 clones, around 84% detected once. The sequencing sample was made of peripheral blood. Every receptor here comes from a woman older than 75 with acute or convalescent COVID-19.

The rearrangement links TRBV4-2 to TRBJ2-7, with TRBD1 matching 8 bases. The CDR3 extends over 15 amino acids. Trimming at V came to 0 bases and at J to 2 bases, leaving 3 bases not matched to a gene. The V gene's germline CDR1 is LGHNA and CDR2 YNFKEQ. CDR3 coding DNA: TGTGCCAGCAGCCAAGAGGGGACAGGCACCTACGAGCAGTACTTC. It encodes CASSQEGTGTYEQYF.

J is TRBJ2-5 and V is TRBV5-6; no reliable D call. Trimming removed 3 bases at V and 0 bases at J, with 9 bases between. The CDR3 sequence is 14 residues long. In germline, CDR1 is SGHDT, CDR2 YYEEEE. CDR3 sequence: CASSSWANQETQYF. The CDR3 DNA reads as TGTGCCAGCAGCTCCTGGGCGAACCAAGAGACCCAGTACTTC.

The J gene is TRBJ1-1, the V gene TRBV5-6, with TRBD1 matching 7 bases. CDR1 and CDR2 from the germline V gene are SGHDT and YYEEEE. The CDR3 spans 16 residues. Trimming removed 2 bases from V and 6 bases from J; junction bases left unmatched: 13. CDR3 sequence reads: CASSFHRQGGVSEAFF. For the CDR3, the DNA is TGTGCCAGCAGCTTCCACCGACAGGGAGGTGTCTCTGAAGCTTTCTTT.

V usage is TRBV12-3 or TRBV12-4 and J usage is TRBJ2-1, with 8 positions matching TRBD2. This CDR3 spans 13 amino acids. V lost 5 bases, J lost 12 bases, and 9 bases stayed unmatched. CDR3 in DNA: TGTGCCAGCAGTGCCCTTCGCGGGGGGTGGCAGTTCTTC. Protein: CASSALRGGWQFF.

This chain connects TRBV2 to TRBJ1-2; TRBD1 aligns across 10 bases. The CDR3 spans 15 residues. With 5 bases clipped from V and 7 bases from J, the junction kept 10 bases outside the gene matches. Looked up from germline, CDR1 is SNHLY and CDR2 is FYNNEI. Written as DNA, the CDR3 is TGTGCCAGCAGTATCAGGACAGGGGGGCGGAGTGGCTACACCTTC. Protein: CASSIRTGGRSGYTF.

This chain joins TRBV7-2 and TRBJ2-7; no clear D gene. V was cut by 5 bases and J by 2 bases, with 10 bases left in between. Germline V gives CDR1 SGHTA, CDR2 FQGNSA. This CDR3 comprises 13 residues. Written as DNA, the CDR3 is TGTGCCAGCAGCCTCGACCTAGCCTACGAGCAGTACTTC. As protein: CASSLDLAYEQYF.

V and J are TRBV7-8 and TRBJ1-2; tentatively, D is TRBD1 (6 bases). CDR1 is SGHVS and CDR2 is FQNEAQ in the germline V gene. The CDR3 is 17 amino acids. Trimming cost V 5 bases and J 0 bases, with 19 bases left between them. CDR3 amino acids: CASSEIQGPETNYGYTF. The DNA of the CDR3 is TGTGCCAGCAGCGAAATACAGGGCCCGGAGACTAACTATGGCTACACCTTC. Drawing the rest from reference TRBV7-8 and TRBJ1-2, the complete variable domain is GAGVSQSPRYKVAKRGQDVALRCDPISGHVSLFWYQQALGQGPEFLTYFQNEAQLDKSGLPSDRFFAERPEGSVSTLKIQRTQQEDSAVYLCASSEIQGPETNYGYTFGSGTRLTVV.

The DNA of the CDR3 is TGTGCCTGGAGTGTATTAGCTAATTCACCCCTCCACTTT. As protein: CAWSVLANSPLHF. The chain links TRBV30 to TRBJ1-6; no clear D. Germline V gene data show CDR1 as GTSNPN and CDR2 as SVGIG (reference sequence). Deletions cut 0 bases from V and 6 bases from J, with 6 bases between. This CDR3 has 13 residues. Full variable domain (missing parts from reference TRBV30 and TRBJ1-6): SQTIHQWPATLVQPVGSPLSLECTVEGTSNPNLYWYRQAAGRGLQLLFYSVGIGQISSEVPQNLSASRPQDRQFILSSKKLLLSDSGFYLCAWSVLANSPLHFGNGTRLTVT.

The CDR3 sequence is CASSLFSGGAQPQHF. CDR3 nucleotide sequence: TGTGCCAGCAGTTTATTTTCAGGGGGCGCTCAGCCCCAGCATTTT. This chain connects TRBV28 to TRBJ1-5, with 8 bases fitting TRBD1. The CDR3 is 15 residues long. Germline CDR1 reads MDHEN; CDR2 reads SYDVKM. The J segment lost 6 bases and the V segment lost 1 base, leaving 5 bases of the junction unmatched. Drawing the rest from reference TRBV28 and TRBJ1-5, the complete variable domain is DVKVTQSSRYLVKRTGEKVFLECVQDMDHENMFWYRQDPGLGLRLIYFSYDVKMKEKGDIPEGYSVSREKKERFSLILESASTNQTSMYLCASSLFSGGAQPQHFGDGTRLSIL.

This clone was seen a single time. This chain connects TRBV23-1 to TRBJ2-7; D call uncertain. TRBV23-1 is an open reading frame, and its role is uncertain. Trimming removed 8 bases at V and 2 bases at J, with 10 bases between. The CDR3 length is 12 residues. The CDR3 DNA reads as TGCGCCAGCTGCGAAGCAACCTACGAGCAGTACTTC. This encodes CASCEATYEQYF.

The chain joins TRBV19 to TRBJ2-3; 9 bases agree with TRBD1. Germline lookup yields CDR1 LNHDA and CDR2 SQIVND (reference sequence). This CDR3 is 15 amino acids long. V shed 5 bases and J 0 bases; nucleotides not matched to a gene: 3. As DNA, the CDR3 is TGTGCCAGTAGTCGGGGGACAGGGAGCACAGATACGCAGTATTTT. Protein sequence: CASSRGTGSTDTQYF.

The rearrangement uses TRBV18 and TRBJ1-4, with D maybe TRBD1 (6 bases). CDR3 size: 14 residues. V was cut by 4 bases and J by 6 bases, with 12 bases left in between. Germline V gene sequence: CDR1 KGHSH, CDR2 LQKENI. CDR3 nucleotide sequence: TGTGCCAGCTCACTACAGGGATTCGATGAAAAACTGTTTTTT. Translated: CASSLQGFDEKLFF.

The gene calls are TRBV6-5 and TRBJ1-2; no clear D. The length of the CDR3 is 15 residues. Germline assignment: CDR1 MNHEY and CDR2 SVGAGI. V lost 0 bases and J 6 bases, leaving 14 bases between the germline ends. CDR3 sequence: CASSYSLVEINGYTF. DNA of the CDR3: TGTGCCAGCAGTTACTCTTTAGTTGAGATCAATGGCTACACCTTC.

The genes are TRBV10-3 and TRBJ2-7, with 9 bases that match TRBD1. In germline, CDR1 is ENHRY, CDR2 SYGVKD. The CDR3 spans 16 residues. After removal of 11 bases from V and 5 bases from J, the junction contained 19 bases not matched to a gene. The CDR3 region has the DNA TGTGCCTCCCAAGCCGGGACAGGGATAGCAAGGGACGAGCAGTACTTC. This translates into CASQAGTGIARDEQYF.

The V gene is TRBV6-6, the J gene TRBJ2-7, with TRBD2 identical over 8 bases. V lost 2 bases, J lost 1 base, and 4 bases stayed unmatched. Germline values: CDR1 MNHNY, CDR2 SVGAGI (reference sequence). There are 15 residues in the CDR3. The CDR3 region has the DNA TGTGCCAGCAGTTACGGCGGGAGGATATCCTACGAGCAGTACTTC. It codes for CASSYGGRISYEQYF.

V usage is TRBV27 and J usage is TRBJ2-3, with 8 bases fitting TRBD2. This CDR3 has 12 amino acids. CDR1 and CDR2 (germline): MNHEY, SMNVEV (reference sequence). V was pared by 7 bases and J by 10 bases, with 7 bases of the junction left unmatched. As DNA, the CDR3 is TGTGCCAGCATCAGCGGGGGCCACTCGCAGTATTTT. Translating gives CASISGGHSQYF.

This chain joins TRBV7-6 and TRBJ2-6; D is possibly TRBD1 (5 bases). The CDR3 has 17 amino acids. Germline V lookup: CDR1 SGHVS, CDR2 FNYEAQ. Trimming took 5 bases from V and 0 from J, leaving 14 bases between them. CDR3 sequence (DNA): TGTGCCAGCAGCATCATAACAGGCAACTCTGGGGCCAACGTCCTGACTTTC. Translation gives CASSIITGNSGANVLTF.

The chain links TRBV19 to TRBJ1-6, with 8 bases matching TRBD1. This CDR3 contains 14 residues. The V gene's germline CDR1 is LNHDA and CDR2 SQIVND (reference sequence). V lost 5 bases and J lost 10; bases outside the gene matches: 7. The CDR3 spells CASSVRQGFSPLHF. The CDR3 coding sequence is TGTGCCAGTAGTGTCCGACAGGGGTTCTCACCCCTCCACTTT.

The chain recombines TRBV19 with TRBJ2-7; 10 nucleotides agree with TRBD1. Germline CDR1 and CDR2: LNHDA and SQIVND (reference sequence). J gave up 1 base and V 2 bases, and 5 bases lay outside the gene matches. This CDR3 region has 16 residues. The CDR3 is CASSIYPGQGSYEQYF. In DNA form, the CDR3 reads TGTGCCAGTAGTATATACCCGGGACAGGGGTCCTACGAGCAGTACTTC. Full variable domain (remainder filled in from reference TRBV19 and TRBJ2-7): DGGITQSPKYLFRKEGQNVTLSCEQNLNHDAMYWYRQDPGQGLRLIYYSQIVNDFQKGDIAEGYSVSREKKESFPLTVTSAQKNPTAFYLCASSIYPGQGSYEQYFGPGTRLTVT.

The rearrangement uses TRBV29-1 and TRBJ2-1; D not resolved. The CDR3 is 12 residues long. Germline V gives CDR1 SQVTM, CDR2 ANQGSEA. Trimming pared 5 bases from V and 9 bases from J, leaving 14 bases between. The CDR3 region is CSVSSMAGEQFF. CDR3 bases: TGCAGCGTTTCCTCCATGGCTGGTGAGCAGTTCTTC.

With regard to this clone: Relative to the germline gene, one junction end is altered; a read error may explain this. The chain uses TRBV3-1 (or the pseudogene TRBV3-2) and TRBJ2-7; 9 nucleotides align to TRBD2. The germline gives CDR1 LGHDT, CDR2 YNNKEL (reference sequence). The CDR3 runs 16 residues. The CDR3 coding sequence is TGTGCCAGCAGCCTCCGATCCGGGACTAGCTCCCACGAGCAGTACTTC. Amino acids: CASSLRSGTSSHEQYF.

This clone showed up many times. V and J are TRBV6-5 and TRBJ2-7; 7 positions match TRBD1. The CDR3 contains 16 residues. Germline CDR1 reads MNHEY; CDR2 reads SVGAGI. The V gene end was trimmed by 0 bases and the J gene end by 4 bases; junction bases not matched to a gene: 9. The CDR3: CASSYSMRTGTYEQYF. The CDR3, as DNA: TGTGCCAGCAGTTACTCGATGAGGACAGGAACATACGAGCAGTACTTC.

The count of this clone is one. This chain connects TRBV3-1 (or the pseudogene TRBV3-2) to TRBJ2-2; 11 bases fit TRBD2. The germline gives CDR1 LGHDT, CDR2 YNNKEL (reference sequence). The CDR3 has 17 amino acids. With 2 bases clipped from V and 1 base from J, the junction kept 3 bases outside the gene matches. Written as DNA, the CDR3 is TGTGCCAGCAGCCAACTAGCGGGGGGAATGAACACCGGGGAGCTGTTTTTT. It codes for CASSQLAGGMNTGELFF.

The chain is built from TRBV9 and TRBJ1-3; D might be TRBD1 (6 bases). CDR3 length: 15 residues. The V and J ends lost 5 bases and 1 base respectively, with 13 bases between them. In germline, CDR1 is SGDLS, CDR2 YYNGEE. The CDR3 is CASSTGLSSGNTIYF. CDR3 coding DNA: TGTGCCAGCAGTACAGGGCTTTCTTCTGGAAACACCATATATTTT.

This chain joins TRBV6-1 and TRBJ1-2, with no clear D. The CDR3 is 13 amino acids. CDR1 is MNHNS, CDR2 SASEGT, per germline. V lost 2 bases to trimming and J lost 4 bases, with 8 bases between them. CDR3 DNA sequence: TGTGCCAGCAGTGAATTGGGCCGCTATGGCTACACCTTC. This sequence encodes CASSELGRYGYTF.

This clone was seen more than once but under ten times. This chain uses TRBV10-3 with TRBJ2-1; maybe TRBD2 (5 bases). Trimming shortened V by 3 bases and J by 0 bases, and 12 bases separated the two germline ends. CDR3 length equals 16 residues. In germline, CDR1 is ENHRY, CDR2 SYGVKD. In DNA, the CDR3 is TGTGCCATCAGTGATCTAGCAGATAGCTCCTACAATGAGCAGTTCTTC. Translation gives CAISDLADSSYNEQFF.

CDR3 DNA sequence: TGTGCCAGCAGTTTGGGGGGGACCGGCAATCAGCCCCAGCATTTT. Amino acids: CASSLGGTGNQPQHF. The chain joins TRBV6-6 to TRBJ1-5; D is possibly TRBD1 (5 bases). V was trimmed by 4 bases and J by 2 bases, leaving 12 bases between them. Germline V gene sequence: CDR1 MNHNY, CDR2 SVGAGI (reference sequence). CDR3 size: 15 residues.

The V gene is TRBV6-4, the J gene TRBJ1-5, with unresolved D. The CDR3 covers 14 residues. CDR1 is MRHNA, CDR2 SNTAGT, per germline. The V gene lost 3 bases and the J gene lost 7 bases, with 13 bases spanning the gap. The CDR3 region is CASSEFGSGQPQHF. In DNA, the CDR3 is TGTGCCAGCAGTGAGTTCGGCAGCGGGCAGCCCCAGCATTTT.

The genes are TRBV20-1 and TRBJ1-6, with unresolved D. Between the trimmed V and J ends, which lost 3 bases and 1 base, there was a span of 13 bases. This CDR3 comprises 16 residues. Per germline, CDR1 DFQATT and CDR2 SNEGSKA (reference sequence). CDR3 region: CSASSEGRSYNSPLHF. CDR3 bases: TGCAGTGCTAGTTCGGAAGGGAGGTCCTATAATTCACCCCTCCACTTT.